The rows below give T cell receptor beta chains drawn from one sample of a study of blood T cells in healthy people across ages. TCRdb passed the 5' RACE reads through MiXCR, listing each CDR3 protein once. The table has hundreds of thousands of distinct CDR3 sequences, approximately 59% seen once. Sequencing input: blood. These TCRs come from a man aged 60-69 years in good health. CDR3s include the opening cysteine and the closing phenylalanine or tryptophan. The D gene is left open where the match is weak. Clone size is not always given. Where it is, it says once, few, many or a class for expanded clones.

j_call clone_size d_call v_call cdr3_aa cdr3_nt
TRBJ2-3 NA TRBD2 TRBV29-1 CSVEEVLAGIMMDTQYF TGCAGCGTTGAAGAGGTACTAGCGGGGATCATGATGGATACGCAGTATTTT
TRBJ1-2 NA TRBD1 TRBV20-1 CSATGGAQYGYTF TGCAGTGCGACAGGGGGGGCCCAATATGGCTACACCTTC
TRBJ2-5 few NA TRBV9 CASSPRTVHFQETQYF TGTGCCAGCAGCCCCCGGACAGTTCACTTCCAAGAGACCCAGTACTTC
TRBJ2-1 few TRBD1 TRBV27 CASSSWGGTGLSYNEQFF TGTGCCAGCAGTTCTTGGGGTGGGACAGGGCTCTCCTACAATGAGCAGTTCTTC
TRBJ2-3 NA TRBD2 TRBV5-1 CASKGLAGAYTDTQYF TGCGCCAGCAAGGGACTAGCGGGGGCCTACACAGATACGCAGTATTTT
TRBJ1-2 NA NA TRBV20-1 CSARDLMASEANYGYTF TGCAGTGCTAGAGACCTTATGGCGTCCGAAGCTAACTATGGCTACACCTTC
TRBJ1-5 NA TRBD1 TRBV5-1 CSSRTGTGHNQPQHF TGCTCCAGCAGGACCGGGACAGGCCACAATCAGCCCCAGCATTTT
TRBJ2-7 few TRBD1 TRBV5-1 CASSPTGRGLSDEQYF TGCGCCAGCAGCCCCACGGGTAGGGGGCTCTCTGACGAGCAGTACTTC
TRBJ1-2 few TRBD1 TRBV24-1 CATRGTEDYGYTF TGTGCCACCAGAGGGACAGAAGATTATGGCTACACCTTC
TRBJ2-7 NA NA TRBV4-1 CASSQDRGNSYEQYF TGCGCCAGCAGCCAAGATAGGGGGAATTCCTACGAGCAGTACTTC
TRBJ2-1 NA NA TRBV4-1 CASSQEQVAYNEQFF TGCGCCAGCAGCCAAGAACAGGTGGCCTACAATGAGCAGTTCTTC
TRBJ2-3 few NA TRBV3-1 CASSQDGGTVTDTQYF TGTGCCAGCAGCCAAGACGGGGGGACAGTCACAGATACGCAGTATTTT
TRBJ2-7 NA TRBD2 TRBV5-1 CASSLYASGQEAQYF TGCGCCAGCAGCTTATACGCTAGCGGACAAGAGGCCCAGTACTTC
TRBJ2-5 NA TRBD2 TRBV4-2 CASSQWRGGQETQYF TGTGCCAGCAGCCAATGGCGGGGGGGCCAAGAGACCCAGTACTTC
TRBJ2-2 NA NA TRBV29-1 CSAPGSQGRPGELFF TGCAGCGCCCCCGGTTCGCAGGGGAGGCCCGGGGAGCTGTTTTTT
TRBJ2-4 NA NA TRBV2 CASSEEGRRRTQYF TGTGCCAGCAGTGAGGAGGGCCGCCGCAGAACCCAGTACTTC
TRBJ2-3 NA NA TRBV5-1 CASSLLDGVGDTQYF TGCGCCAGCAGCTTACTAGACGGGGTGGGAGATACGCAGTATTTT
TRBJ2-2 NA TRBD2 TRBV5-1 CASSLSGGRNTGELFF TGCGCCAGCAGCTTGAGCGGGGGCAGGAACACCGGGGAGCTGTTTTTT
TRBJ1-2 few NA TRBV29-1 CSVDRQTAYGYTF TGCAGCGTTGATCGTCAGACAGCCTATGGCTACACCTTC
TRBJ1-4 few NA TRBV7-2 CASSFSTNEKLFF TGTGCCAGCAGCTTTTCAACTAATGAAAAACTGTTTTTT
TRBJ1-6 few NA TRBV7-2 CASSLEAGDDSPLHF TGTGCCAGCAGCTTAGAAGCTGGGGATGATTCACCCCTCCACTTT
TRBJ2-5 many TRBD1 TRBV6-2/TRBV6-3 CATGTGQGLTQYF TGTGCCACAGGAACCGGACAGGGCCTTACGCAGTACTTC
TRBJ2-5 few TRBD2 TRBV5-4 CASSFLTSGVKQETQYF TGTGCCAGCAGCTTCCTGACTAGCGGGGTCAAACAAGAGACCCAGTACTTC
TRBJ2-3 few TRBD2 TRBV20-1 CSARLDSSGEADTQYF TGCAGTGCTAGACTCGATTCTAGCGGAGAGGCAGATACGCAGTATTTT
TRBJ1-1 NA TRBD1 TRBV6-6 CASSYGQVDTEAFF TGTGCCAGCAGTTACGGACAGGTGGACACTGAAGCTTTCTTT
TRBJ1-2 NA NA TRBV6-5 CASSDGQYKGGYTF TGTGCCAGCAGTGACGGCCAATACAAGGGTGGCTACACCTTC
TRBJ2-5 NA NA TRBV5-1 CASSLVGGTETQYF TGCGCCAGCAGCTTGGTGGGGGGAACGGAGACCCAGTACTTC
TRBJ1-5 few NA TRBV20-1 CSARDWRVGGNQPQHF TGCAGTGCTAGAGATTGGAGGGTTGGAGGCAATCAGCCCCAGCATTTT
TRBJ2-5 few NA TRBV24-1 CATSPGPETQYF TGTGCCACCAGTCCCGGGCCAGAGACCCAGTACTTC
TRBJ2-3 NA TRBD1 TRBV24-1 CATSDTGTGADTQYF TGTGCCACCAGTGATACCGGGACAGGGGCAGATACGCAGTATTTT
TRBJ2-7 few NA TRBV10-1 CASSESEQYF TGCGCCAGCAGTGAAAGCGAGCAGTACTTC
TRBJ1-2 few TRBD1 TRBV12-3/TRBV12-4 CASSLGDRGRYGYTF TGTGCCAGCAGTTTAGGTGACAGGGGAAGGTATGGCTACACCTTC
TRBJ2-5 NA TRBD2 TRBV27 CASGISGGSETQYF TGTGCCAGCGGAATTAGCGGGGGGTCTGAGACCCAGTACTTC
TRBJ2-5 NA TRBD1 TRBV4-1 CASSPTLTGNHETQYF TGCGCCAGCAGCCCCACGTTGACAGGGAATCACGAGACCCAGTACTTC
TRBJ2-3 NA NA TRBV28 CASSTGQLRADTRYF TGTGCCAGCAGCACCGGACAGCTAAGGGCAGATACGCGGTATTTT
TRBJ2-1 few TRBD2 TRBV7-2 CASSLTSANNEQFF TGTGCCAGCAGCCTTACTAGCGCAAACAATGAGCAGTTCTTC
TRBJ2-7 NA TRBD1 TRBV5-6 CASSVLDRGYEQYF TGTGCCAGCAGTGTGCTGGACAGGGGCTACGAGCAGTACTTC
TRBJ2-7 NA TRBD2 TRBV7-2 CASSLAHLAGGSSGYEQYF TGTGCCAGCAGCTTAGCTCACCTAGCGGGGGGGTCCTCGGGATACGAGCAGTACTTC
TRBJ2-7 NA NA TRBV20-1 CSAAKDGLDYEQYF TGCAGTGCCGCAAAGGACGGATTGGATTACGAGCAGTACTTC
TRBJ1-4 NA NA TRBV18 CASFRGPGEKLFF TGTGCCAGCTTCCGGGGACCTGGTGAAAAACTGTTTTTT
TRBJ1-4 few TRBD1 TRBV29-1 CSGDTGGKLFF TGCAGCGGTGACACAGGGGGCAAACTGTTTTTT
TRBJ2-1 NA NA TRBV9 CASSVNTRDEQFF TGTGCCAGCAGCGTTAATACCCGGGACGAGCAGTTCTTC
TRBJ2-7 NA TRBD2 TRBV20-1 CSARTGGVYEQYF TGCAGTGCTAGGACTGGGGGGGTCTACGAGCAGTACTTC
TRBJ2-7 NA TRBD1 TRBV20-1 CSARPRQGILYEQYF TGCAGTGCTAGGCCCCGACAGGGGATCCTCTACGAGCAGTACTTC
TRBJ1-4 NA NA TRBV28 CASKLGTIGGQKLFF TGTGCCAGCAAGTTAGGGACAATCGGAGGCCAAAAACTGTTTTTT
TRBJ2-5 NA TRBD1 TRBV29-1 CSVRTGEYF TGCAGCGTCAGGACAGGGGAGTACTTC
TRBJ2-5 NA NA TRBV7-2 CASSPRLRETQYF TGTGCCAGCAGCCCCCGGCTGCGGGAGACCCAGTACTTC
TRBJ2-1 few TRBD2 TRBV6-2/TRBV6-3 CASSYASGGFAEQFF TGTGCCAGCAGTTATGCTAGCGGGGGGTTCGCTGAGCAGTTCTTC
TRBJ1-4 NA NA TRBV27 CASSPLGLRGRANEKLFF TGTGCCAGCAGCCCCCTCGGCCTCAGGGGAAGGGCTAATGAAAAACTGTTTTTT
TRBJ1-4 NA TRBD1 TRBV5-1 CASSSQGVQEKLFF TGCGCCAGCAGCTCGCAGGGGGTTCAGGAAAAACTGTTTTTT
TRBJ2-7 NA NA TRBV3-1 CASSQMQKSSYEQYF TGTGCCAGCAGCCAGATGCAGAAGAGCTCCTACGAGCAGTACTTC
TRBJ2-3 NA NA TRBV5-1 CASSPGSSVTDTQYF TGCGCCAGCAGCCCCGGGTCGTCTGTTACAGATACGCAGTATTTT
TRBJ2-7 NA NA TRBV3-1 CASSSAGGDEQYF TGTGCCAGCAGCTCCGCTGGTGGCGACGAGCAGTACTTC